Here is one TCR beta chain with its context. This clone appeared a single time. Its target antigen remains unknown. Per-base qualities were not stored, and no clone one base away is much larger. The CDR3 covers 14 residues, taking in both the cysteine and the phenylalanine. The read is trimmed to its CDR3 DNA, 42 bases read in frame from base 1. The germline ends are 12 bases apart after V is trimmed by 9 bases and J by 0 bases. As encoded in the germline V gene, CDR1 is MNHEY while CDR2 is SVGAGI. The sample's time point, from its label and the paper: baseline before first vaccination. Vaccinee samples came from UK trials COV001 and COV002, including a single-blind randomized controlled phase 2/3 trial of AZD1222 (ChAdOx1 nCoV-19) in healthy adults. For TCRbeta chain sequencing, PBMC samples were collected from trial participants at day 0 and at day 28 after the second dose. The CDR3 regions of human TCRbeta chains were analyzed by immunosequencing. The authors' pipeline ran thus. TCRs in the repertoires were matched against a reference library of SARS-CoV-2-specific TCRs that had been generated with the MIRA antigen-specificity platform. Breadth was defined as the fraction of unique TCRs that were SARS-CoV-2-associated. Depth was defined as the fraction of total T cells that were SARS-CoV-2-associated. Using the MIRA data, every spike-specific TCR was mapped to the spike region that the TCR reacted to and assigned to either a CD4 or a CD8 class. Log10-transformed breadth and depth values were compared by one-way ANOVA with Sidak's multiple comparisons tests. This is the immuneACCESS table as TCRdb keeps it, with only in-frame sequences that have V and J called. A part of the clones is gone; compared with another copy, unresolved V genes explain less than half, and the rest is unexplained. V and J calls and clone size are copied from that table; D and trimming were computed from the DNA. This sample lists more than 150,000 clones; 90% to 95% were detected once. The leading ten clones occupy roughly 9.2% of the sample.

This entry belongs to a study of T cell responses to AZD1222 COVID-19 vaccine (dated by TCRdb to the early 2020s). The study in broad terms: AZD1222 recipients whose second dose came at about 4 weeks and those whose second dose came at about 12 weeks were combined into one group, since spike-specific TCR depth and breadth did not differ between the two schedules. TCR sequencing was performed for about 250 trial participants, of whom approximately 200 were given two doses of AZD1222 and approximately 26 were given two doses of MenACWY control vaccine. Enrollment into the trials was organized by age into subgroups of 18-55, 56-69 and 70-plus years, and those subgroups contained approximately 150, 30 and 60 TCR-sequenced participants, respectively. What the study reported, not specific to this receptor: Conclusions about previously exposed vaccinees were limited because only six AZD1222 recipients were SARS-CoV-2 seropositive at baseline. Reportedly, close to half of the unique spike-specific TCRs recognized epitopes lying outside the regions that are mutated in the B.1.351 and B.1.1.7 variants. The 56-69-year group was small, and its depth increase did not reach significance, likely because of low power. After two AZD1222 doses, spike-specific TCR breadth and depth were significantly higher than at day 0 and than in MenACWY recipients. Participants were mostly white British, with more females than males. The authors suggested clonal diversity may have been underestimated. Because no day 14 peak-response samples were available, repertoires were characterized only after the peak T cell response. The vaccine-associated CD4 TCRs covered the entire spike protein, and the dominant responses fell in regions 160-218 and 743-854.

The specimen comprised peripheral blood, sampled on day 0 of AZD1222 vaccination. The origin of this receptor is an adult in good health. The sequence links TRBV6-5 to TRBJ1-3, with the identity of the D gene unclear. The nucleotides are TGTGCCAGTAGCCGGGGAAGCTCTGGAAACACCATATATTTT. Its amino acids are CASSRGSSGNTIYF.